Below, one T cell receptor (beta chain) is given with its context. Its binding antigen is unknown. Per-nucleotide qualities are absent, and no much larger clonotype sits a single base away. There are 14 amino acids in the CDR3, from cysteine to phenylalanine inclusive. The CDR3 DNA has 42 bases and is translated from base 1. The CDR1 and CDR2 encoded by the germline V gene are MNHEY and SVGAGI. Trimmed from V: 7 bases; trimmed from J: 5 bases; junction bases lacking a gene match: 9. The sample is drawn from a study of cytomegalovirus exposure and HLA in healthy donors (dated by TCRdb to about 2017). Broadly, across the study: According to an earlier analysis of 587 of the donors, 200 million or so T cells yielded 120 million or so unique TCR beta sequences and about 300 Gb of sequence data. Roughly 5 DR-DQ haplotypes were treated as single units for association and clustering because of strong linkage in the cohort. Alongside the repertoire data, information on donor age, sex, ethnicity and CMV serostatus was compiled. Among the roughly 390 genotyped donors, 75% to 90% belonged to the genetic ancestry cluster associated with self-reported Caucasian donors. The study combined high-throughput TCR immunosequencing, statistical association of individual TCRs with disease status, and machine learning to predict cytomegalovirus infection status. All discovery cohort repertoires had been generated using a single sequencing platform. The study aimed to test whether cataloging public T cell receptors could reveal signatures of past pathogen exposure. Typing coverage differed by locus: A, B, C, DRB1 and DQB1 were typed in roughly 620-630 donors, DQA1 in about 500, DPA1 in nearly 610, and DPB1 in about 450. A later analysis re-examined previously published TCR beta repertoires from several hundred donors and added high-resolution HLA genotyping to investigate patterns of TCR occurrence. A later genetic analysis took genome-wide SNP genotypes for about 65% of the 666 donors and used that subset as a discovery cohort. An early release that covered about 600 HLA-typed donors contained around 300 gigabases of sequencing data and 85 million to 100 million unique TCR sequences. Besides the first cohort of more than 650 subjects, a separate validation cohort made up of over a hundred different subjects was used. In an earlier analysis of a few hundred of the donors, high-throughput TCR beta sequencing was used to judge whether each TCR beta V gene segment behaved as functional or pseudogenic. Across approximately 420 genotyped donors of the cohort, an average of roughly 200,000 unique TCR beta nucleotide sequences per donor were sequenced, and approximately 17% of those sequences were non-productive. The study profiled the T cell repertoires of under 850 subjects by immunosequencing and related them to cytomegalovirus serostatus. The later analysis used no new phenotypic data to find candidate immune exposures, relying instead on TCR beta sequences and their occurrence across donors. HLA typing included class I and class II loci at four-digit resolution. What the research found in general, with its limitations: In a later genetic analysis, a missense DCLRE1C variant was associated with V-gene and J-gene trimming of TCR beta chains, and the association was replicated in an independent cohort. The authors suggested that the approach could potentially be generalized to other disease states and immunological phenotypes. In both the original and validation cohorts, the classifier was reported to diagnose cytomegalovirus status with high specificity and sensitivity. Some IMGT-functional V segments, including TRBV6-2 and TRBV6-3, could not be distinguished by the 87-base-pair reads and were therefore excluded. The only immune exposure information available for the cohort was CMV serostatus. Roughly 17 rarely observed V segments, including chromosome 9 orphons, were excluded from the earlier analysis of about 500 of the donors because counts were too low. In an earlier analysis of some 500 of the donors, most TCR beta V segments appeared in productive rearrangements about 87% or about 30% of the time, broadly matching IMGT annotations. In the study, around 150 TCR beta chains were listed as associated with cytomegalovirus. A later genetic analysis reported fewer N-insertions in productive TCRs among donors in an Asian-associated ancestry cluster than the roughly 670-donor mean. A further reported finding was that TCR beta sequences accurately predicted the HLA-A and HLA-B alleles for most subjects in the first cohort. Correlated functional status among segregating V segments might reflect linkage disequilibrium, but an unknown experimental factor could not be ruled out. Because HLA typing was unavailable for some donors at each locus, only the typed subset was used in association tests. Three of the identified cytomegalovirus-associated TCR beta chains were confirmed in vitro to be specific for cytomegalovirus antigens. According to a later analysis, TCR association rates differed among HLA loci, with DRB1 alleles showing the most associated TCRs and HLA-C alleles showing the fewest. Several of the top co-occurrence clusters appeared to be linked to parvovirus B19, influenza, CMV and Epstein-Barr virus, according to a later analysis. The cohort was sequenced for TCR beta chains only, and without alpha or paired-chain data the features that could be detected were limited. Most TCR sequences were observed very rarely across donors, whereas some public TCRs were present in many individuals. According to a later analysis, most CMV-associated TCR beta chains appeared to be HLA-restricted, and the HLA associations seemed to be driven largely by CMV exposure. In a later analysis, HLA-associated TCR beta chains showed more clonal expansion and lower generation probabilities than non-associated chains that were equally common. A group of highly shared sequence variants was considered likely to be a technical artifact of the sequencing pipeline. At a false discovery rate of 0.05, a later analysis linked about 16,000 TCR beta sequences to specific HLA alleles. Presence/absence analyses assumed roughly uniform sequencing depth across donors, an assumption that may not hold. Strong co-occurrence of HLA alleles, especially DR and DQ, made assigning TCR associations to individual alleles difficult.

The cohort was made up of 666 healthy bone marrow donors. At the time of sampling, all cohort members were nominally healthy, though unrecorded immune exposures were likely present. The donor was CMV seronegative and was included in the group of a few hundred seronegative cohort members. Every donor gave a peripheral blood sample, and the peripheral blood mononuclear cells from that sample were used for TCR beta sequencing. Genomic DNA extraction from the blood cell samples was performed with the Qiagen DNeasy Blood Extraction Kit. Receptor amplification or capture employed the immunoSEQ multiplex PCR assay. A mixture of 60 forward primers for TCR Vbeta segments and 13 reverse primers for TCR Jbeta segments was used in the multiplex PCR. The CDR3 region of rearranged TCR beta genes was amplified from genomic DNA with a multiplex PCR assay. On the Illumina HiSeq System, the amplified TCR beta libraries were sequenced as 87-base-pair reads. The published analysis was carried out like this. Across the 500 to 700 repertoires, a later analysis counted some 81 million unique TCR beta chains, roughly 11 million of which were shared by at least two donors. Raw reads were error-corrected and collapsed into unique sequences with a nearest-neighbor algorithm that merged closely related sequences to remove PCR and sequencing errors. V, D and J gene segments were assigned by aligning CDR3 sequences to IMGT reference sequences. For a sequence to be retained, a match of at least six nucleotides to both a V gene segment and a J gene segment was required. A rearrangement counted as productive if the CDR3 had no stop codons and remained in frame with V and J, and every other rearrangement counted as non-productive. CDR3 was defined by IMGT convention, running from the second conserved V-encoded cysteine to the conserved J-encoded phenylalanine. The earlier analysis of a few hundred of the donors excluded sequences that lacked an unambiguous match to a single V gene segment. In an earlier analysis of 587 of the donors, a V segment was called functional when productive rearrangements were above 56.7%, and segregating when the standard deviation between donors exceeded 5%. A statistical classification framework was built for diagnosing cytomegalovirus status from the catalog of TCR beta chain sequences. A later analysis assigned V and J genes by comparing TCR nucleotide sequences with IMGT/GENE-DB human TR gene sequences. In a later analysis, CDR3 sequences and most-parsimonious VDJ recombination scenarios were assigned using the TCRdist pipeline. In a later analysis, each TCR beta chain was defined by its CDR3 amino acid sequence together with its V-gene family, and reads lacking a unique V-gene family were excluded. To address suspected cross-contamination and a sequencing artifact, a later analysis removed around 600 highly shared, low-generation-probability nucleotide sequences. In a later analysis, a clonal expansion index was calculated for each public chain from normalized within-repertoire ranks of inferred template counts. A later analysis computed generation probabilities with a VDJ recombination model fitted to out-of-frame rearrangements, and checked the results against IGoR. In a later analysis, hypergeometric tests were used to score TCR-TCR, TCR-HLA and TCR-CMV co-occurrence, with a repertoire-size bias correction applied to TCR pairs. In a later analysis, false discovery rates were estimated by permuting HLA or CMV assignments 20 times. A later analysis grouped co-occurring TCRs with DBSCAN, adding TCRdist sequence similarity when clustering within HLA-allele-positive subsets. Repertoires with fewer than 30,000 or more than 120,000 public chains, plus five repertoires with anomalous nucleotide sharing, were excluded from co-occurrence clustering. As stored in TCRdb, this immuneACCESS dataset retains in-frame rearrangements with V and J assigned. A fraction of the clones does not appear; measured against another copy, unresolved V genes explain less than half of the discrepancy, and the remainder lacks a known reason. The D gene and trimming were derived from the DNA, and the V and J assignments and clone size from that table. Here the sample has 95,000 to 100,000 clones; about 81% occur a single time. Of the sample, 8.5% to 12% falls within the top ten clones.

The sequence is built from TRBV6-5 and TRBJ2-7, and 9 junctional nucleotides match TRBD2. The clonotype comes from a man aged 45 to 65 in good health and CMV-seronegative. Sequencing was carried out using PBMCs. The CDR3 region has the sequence CASTSSGTSNEQYF. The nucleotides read TGTGCCAGCACCTCCTCCGGGACTAGCAACGAGCAGTACTTC.